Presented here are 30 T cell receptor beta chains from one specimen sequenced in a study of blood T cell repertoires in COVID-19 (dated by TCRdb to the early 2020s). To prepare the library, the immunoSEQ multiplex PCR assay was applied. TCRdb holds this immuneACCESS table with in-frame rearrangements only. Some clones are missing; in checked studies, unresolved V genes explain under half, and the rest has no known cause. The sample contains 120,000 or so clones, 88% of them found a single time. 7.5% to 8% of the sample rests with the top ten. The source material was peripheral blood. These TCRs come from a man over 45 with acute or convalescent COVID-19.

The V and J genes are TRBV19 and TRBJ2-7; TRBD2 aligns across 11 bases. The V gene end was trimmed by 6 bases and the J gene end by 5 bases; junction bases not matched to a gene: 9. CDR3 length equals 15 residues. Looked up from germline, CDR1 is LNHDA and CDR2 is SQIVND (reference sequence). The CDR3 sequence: CASREGLAESDEQYF. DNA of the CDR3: TGTGCCAGTAGGGAGGGACTAGCGGAGTCTGACGAGCAGTACTTC.

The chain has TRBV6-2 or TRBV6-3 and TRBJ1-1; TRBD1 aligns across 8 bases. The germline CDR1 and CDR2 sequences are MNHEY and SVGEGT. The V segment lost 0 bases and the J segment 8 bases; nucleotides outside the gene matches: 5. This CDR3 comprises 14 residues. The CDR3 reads CASSYSGTGLEAFF. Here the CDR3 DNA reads TGTGCCAGCAGTTACTCCGGGACAGGACTAGAAGCTTTCTTT.

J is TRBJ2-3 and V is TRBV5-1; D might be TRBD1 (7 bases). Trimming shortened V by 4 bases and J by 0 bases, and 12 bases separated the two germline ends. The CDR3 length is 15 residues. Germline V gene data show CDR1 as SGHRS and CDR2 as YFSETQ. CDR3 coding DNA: TGCGCCAGCAGCGGGGGGACAGCAAGCACAGATACGCAGTATTTT. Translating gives CASSGGTASTDTQYF.

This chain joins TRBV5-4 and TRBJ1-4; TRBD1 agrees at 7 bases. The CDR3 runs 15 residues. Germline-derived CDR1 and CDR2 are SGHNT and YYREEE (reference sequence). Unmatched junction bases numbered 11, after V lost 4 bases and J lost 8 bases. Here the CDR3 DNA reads TGTGCCAGCAGCCCCTACAGGGGTCTAGGAGAAAAACTGTTTTTT. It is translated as CASSPYRGLGEKLFF.

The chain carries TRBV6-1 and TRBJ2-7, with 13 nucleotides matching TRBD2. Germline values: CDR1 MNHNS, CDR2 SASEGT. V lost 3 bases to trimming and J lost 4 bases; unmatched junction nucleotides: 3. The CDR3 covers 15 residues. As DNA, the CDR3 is TGTGCCAGCAGTGAGGGACTAGCGGGGCCGTACGAGCAGTACTTC. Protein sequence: CASSEGLAGPYEQYF.

Here the CDR3 reads CASSGNSGFTDTQYF. The CDR3 nucleotides read TGTGCCAGCAGTGGAAATAGCGGGTTCACAGATACGCAGTATTTT. This chain links TRBV2 with TRBJ2-3; the match to TRBD2 covers 7 bases. This CDR3 has 15 residues. Unmatched junction bases numbered 6, after V lost 4 bases and J lost 2 bases. CDR1 is SNHLY, CDR2 FYNNEI, per germline.

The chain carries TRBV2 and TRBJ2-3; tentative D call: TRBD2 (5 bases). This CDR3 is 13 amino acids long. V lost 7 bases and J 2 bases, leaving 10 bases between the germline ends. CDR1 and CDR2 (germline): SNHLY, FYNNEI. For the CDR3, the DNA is TGTGCCAGCAAAGCGGAGTACACAGATACGCAGTATTTT. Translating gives CASKAEYTDTQYF. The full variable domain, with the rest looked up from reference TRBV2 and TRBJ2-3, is EPEVTQTPSHQVTQMGQEVILRCVPISNHLYFYWYRQILGQKVEFLVSFYNNEISEKSEIFDDQFSVERPDGSNFTLKIRSTKLEDSAMYFCASKAEYTDTQYFGPGTRLTVL.

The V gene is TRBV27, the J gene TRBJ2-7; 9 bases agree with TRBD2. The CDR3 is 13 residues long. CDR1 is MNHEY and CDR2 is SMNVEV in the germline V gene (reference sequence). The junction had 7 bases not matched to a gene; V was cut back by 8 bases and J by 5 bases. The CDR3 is CASRSGRIHEQYF. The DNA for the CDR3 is TGTGCCAGCCGCAGCGGGAGGATACACGAGCAGTACTTC.

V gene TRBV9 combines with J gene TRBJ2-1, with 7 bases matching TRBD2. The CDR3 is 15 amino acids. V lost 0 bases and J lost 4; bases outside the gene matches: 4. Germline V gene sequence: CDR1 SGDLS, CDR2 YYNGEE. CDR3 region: CASSVEGGSYNEQFF. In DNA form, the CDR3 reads TGTGCCAGCAGCGTAGAAGGCGGGAGTTACAATGAGCAGTTCTTC.

The DNA of the CDR3 is TGTGCCAGCAGTCCCCCTTATTATCATGAGCAGTTCTTC. Encoded protein: CASSPPYYHEQFF. The chain couples TRBV27 to TRBJ2-1, with unresolved D. Germline CDR1 reads MNHEY; CDR2 reads SMNVEV (reference sequence). V shed 5 bases and J shed 8 bases, with 13 bases lying between them. The CDR3 is 13 residues long.

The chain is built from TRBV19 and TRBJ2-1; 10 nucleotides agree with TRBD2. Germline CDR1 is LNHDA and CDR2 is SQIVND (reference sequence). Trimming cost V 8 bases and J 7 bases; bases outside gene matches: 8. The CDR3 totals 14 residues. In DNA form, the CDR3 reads TGTGCCAGTTCCAGCGGGAGGGCCCTTAATGAGCAGTTCTTC. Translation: CASSSGRALNEQFF. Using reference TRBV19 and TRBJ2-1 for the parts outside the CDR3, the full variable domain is DGGITQSPKYLFRKEGQNVTLSCEQNLNHDAMYWYRQDPGQGLRLIYYSQIVNDFQKGDIAEGYSVSREKKESFPLTVTSAQKNPTAFYLCASSSGRALNEQFFGPGTRLTVL.

CDR3 residues: CASSPREAGDEQFF. The CDR3 region has the DNA TGTGCCAGCTCACCGCGGGAGGCCGGGGATGAGCAGTTCTTC. J is TRBJ2-1 and V is TRBV18; 8 positions match TRBD2. The length of the CDR3 is 14 residues. Germline lookup yields CDR1 KGHSH and CDR2 LQKENI. The V and J ends lost 3 bases and 8 bases, in that order; junction bases with no gene match: 6.

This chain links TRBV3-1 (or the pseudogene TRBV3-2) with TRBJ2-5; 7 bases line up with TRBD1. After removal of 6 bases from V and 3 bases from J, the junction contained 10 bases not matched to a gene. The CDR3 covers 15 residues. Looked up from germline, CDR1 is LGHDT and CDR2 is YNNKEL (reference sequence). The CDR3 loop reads CASRERGQIKETQYF. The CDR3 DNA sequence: TGTGCCAGCAGAGAAAGGGGACAGATAAAAGAGACCCAGTACTTC.

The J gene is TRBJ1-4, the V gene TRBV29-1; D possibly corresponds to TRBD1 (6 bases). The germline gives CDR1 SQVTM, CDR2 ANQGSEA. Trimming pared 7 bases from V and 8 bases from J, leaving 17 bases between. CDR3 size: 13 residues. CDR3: CSGIQGKGEKLFF. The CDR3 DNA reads TGCAGCGGCATACAGGGAAAGGGCGAAAAACTGTTTTTT.

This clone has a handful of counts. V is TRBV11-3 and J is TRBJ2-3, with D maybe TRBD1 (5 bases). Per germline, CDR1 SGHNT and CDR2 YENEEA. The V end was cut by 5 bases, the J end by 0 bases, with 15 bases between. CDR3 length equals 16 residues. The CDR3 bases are TGTGCCAGCAGCCCGTCGGTAGGGGCAAGCACAGATACGCAGTATTTT. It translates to CASSPSVGASTDTQYF.

The CDR3: CASSTPGSPLHF. CDR3 sequence (DNA): TGTGCCAGCAGCACGCCGGGGTCACCCCTCCACTTT. The rearrangement links TRBV6-6 to TRBJ1-6; no clear D. The CDR3 extends over 12 amino acids. Germline CDR1 reads MNHNY; CDR2 reads SVGAGI (reference sequence). V was shortened by 6 bases and J by 10 bases, with 10 bases between the two germline ends.

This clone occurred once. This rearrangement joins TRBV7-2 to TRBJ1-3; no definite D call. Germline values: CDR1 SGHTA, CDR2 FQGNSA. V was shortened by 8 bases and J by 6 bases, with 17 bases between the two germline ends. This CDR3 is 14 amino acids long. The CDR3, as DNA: TGTGCCAGCGGCCCAGGCGGGCGGGAAAACACCATATATTTT. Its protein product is CASGPGGRENTIYF. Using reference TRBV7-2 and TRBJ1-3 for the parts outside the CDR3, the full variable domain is GAGVSQSPSNKVTEKGKDVELRCDPISGHTALYWYRQSLGQGLEFLIYFQGNSAPDKSGLPSDRFSAERTGGSVSTLTIQRTQQEDSAVYLCASGPGGRENTIYFGEGSWLTVV.

The CDR3 loop is CATSASGTDEKLFF. The CDR3 DNA follows: TGTGCCACCAGTGCCTCCGGGACAGATGAAAAACTGTTTTTT. This chain connects TRBV24-1 to TRBJ1-4; 7 positions agree with TRBD1. J gave up 6 bases and V 5 bases, and 5 bases lay outside the gene matches. This CDR3 has 14 residues. Per the germline V gene, CDR1 is KGHDR and CDR2 is SFDVKD.

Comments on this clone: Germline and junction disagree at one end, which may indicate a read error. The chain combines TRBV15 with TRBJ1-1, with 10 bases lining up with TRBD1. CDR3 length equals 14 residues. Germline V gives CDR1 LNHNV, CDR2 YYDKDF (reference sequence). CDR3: CATSIDRGRPVSLF. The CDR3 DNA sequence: TGTGCCACCAGCATTGACAGGGGGCGCCCCGTGTCACTCTTT.

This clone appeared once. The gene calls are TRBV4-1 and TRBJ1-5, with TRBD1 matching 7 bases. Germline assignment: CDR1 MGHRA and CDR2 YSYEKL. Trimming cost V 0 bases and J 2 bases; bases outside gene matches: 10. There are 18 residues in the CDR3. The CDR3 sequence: CASSQESLYRGRNQPQHF. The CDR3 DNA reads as TGCGCCAGCAGCCAAGAATCCCTATACAGGGGACGCAATCAGCCCCAGCATTTT.

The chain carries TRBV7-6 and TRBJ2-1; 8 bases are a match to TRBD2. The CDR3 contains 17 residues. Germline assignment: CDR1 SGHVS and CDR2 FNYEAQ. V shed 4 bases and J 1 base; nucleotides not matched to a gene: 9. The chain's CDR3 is CASSSRLAGTSYNEQFF. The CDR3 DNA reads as TGTGCCAGCAGCTCCCGGTTAGCGGGAACGTCCTACAATGAGCAGTTCTTC.

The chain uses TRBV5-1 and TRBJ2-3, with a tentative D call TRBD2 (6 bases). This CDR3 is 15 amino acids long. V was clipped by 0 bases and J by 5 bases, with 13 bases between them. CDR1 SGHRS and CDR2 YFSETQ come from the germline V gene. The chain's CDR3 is CASSLAGGAGDTQYF. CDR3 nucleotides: TGCGCCAGCAGCTTGGCTGGCGGGGCAGGAGATACGCAGTATTTT. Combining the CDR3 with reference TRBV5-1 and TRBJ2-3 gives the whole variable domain KAGVTQTPRYLIKTRGQQVTLSCSPISGHRSVSWYQQTPGQGLQFLFEYFSETQRNKGNFPGRFSGRQFSNSRSEMNVSTLELGDSALYLCASSLAGGAGDTQYFGPGTRLTVL.

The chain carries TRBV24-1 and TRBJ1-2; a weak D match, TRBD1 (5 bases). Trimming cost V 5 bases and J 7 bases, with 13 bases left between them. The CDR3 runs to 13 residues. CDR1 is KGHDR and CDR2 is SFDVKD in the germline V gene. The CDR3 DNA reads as TGTGCCACCAGTGTTGGGCAGGGTCGTGGCTACACCTTC. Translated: CATSVGQGRGYTF.

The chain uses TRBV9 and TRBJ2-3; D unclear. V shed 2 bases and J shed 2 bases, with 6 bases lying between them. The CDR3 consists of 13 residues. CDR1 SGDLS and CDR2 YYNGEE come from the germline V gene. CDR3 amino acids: CASSVSVTDTQYF. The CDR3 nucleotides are TGTGCCAGCAGCGTGTCGGTCACAGATACGCAGTATTTT.

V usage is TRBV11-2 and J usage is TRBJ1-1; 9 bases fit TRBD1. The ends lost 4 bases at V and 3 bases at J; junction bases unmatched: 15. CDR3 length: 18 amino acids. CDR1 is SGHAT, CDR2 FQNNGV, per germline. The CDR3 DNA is TGTGCCAGCAGCTCCGAGTTATTAGGGACAGGGTCGCACACTGAAGCTTTCTTT. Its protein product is CASSSELLGTGSHTEAFF.

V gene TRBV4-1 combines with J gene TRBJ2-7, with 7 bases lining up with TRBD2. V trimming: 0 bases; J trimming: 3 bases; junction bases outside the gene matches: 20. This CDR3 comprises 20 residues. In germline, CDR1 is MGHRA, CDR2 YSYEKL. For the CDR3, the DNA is TGCGCCAGCAGCCAAGAAAGTAACGGCCGCGCGGGAGTTGGTCTCTACGAGCAGTACTTC. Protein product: CASSQESNGRAGVGLYEQYF.

The CDR3 DNA sequence: TGTGCCATCAGCCAGACAGGATTTAATGAAAAACTGTTTTTT. It encodes CAISQTGFNEKLFF. This chain connects TRBV10-3 to TRBJ1-4; weak D call: TRBD1 (6 bases). Germline V CDR1 and CDR2: ENHRY, SYGVKD. V was trimmed by 6 bases and J by 4 bases, leaving 12 bases between them. This CDR3 spans 14 amino acids.

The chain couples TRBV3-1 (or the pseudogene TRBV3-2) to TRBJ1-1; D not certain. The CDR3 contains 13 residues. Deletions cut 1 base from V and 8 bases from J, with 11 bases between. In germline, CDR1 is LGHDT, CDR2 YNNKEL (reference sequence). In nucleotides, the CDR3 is TGTGCCAGCAGCCAAGGGGCTGCTCCCGAAGCTTTCTTT. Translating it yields CASSQGAAPEAFF.

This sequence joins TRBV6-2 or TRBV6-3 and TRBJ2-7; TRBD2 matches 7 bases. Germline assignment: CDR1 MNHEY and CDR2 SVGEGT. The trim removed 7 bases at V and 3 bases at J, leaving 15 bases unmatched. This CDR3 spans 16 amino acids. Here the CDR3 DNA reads TGTGCCAGCACCCCAACCCTAGCCGGACTAGGCTACGAGCAGTACTTC. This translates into CASTPTLAGLGYEQYF.

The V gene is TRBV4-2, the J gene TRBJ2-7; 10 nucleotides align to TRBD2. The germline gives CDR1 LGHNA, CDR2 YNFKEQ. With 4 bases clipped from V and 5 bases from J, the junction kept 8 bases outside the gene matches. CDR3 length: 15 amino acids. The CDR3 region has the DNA TGTGCCAGCAGCCCTTCTAGCGGGAGTAACAACGAGCAGTACTTC. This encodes CASSPSSGSNNEQYF.